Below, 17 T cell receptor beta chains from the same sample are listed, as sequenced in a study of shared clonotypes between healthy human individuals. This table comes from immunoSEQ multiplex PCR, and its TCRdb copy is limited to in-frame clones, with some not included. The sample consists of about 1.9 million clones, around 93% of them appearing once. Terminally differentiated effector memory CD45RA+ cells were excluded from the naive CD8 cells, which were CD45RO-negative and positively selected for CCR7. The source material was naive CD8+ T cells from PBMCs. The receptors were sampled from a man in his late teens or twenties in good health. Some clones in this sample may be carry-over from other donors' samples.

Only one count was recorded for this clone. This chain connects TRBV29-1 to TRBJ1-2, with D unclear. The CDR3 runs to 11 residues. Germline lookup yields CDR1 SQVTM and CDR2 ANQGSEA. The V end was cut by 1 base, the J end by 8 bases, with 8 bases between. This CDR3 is CSVEGTSGYTF. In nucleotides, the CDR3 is TGCAGCGTTGAAGGGACGTCGGGCTACACCTTC.

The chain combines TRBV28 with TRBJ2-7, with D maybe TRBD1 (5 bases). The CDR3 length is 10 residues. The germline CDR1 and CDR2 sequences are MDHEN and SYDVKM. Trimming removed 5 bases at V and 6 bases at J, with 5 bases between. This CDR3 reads CASSGAEQYF. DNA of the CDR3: TGTGCCAGCAGTGGGGCCGAGCAGTACTTC.

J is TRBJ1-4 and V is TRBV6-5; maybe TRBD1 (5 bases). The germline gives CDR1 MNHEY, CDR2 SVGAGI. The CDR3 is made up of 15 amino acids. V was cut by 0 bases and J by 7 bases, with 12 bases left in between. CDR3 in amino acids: CASSYSDLGTEKLFF. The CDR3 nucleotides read TGTGCCAGCAGTTACTCGGACCTTGGGACTGAAAAACTGTTTTTT.

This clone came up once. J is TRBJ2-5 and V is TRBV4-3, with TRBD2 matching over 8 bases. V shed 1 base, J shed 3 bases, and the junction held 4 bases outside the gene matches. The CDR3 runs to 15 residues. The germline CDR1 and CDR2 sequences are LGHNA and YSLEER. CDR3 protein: CASSQVVGGEETQYF. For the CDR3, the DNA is TGCGCCAGCAGCCAAGTTGTCGGGGGGGAAGAGACCCAGTACTTC.

Written as DNA, the CDR3 is TGTGCCAGCAGCTTAGGTGGGCCAGGCACCTACGAGCAGTACTTC. Translation gives CASSLGGPGTYEQYF. The chain is built from TRBV7-9 and TRBJ2-7; D remains unclear. The CDR3 extends over 15 amino acids. Trimming pared 1 base from V and 2 bases from J, leaving 12 bases between. From germline, CDR1 is SEHNR and CDR2 FQNEAQ (reference sequence).

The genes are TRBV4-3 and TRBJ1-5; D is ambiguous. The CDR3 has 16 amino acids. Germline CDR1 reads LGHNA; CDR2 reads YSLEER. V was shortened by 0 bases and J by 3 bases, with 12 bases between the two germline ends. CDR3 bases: TGCGCCAGCAGCCAAGATCGATACAGCACCAATCAGCCCCAGCATTTT. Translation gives CASSQDRYSTNQPQHF.

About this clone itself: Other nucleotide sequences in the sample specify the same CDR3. CDR3 amino acids: CASSLRGQPQHF. The CDR3 DNA is TGTGCCAGCAGTCTCAGGGGTCAGCCCCAGCATTTT. The chain couples TRBV28 to TRBJ1-5, with D perhaps TRBD1 (6 bases). Trimming removed 5 bases at V and 6 bases at J, with 8 bases between. Germline CDR1 reads MDHEN; CDR2 reads SYDVKM. This CDR3 has 12 residues. Variable domain in full (rest from reference TRBV28 and TRBJ1-5): DVKVTQSSRYLVKRTGEKVFLECVQDMDHENMFWYRQDPGLGLRLIYFSYDVKMKEKGDIPEGYSVSREKKERFSLILESASTNQTSMYLCASSLRGQPQHFGDGTRLSIL.

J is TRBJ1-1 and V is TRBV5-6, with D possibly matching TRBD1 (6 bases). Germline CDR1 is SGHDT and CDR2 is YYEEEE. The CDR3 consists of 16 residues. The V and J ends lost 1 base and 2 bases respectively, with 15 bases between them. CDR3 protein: CASSLLPSGQNTEAFF. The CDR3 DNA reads TGTGCCAGCAGCTTGTTACCTTCGGGACAAAACACTGAAGCTTTCTTT.

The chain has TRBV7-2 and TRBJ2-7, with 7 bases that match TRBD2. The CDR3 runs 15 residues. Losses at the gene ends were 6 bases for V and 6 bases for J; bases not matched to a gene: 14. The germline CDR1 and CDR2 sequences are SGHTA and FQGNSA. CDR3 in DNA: TGTGCCAGCAGTATCCTGGGGGGGGAAATCGTCGAGCAGTACTTC. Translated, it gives CASSILGGEIVEQYF.

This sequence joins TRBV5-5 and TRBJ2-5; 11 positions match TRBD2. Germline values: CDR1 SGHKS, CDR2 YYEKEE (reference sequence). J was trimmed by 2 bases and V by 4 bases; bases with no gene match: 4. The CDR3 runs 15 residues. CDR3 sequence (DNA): TGTGCCAGCAGCGGGGGACTAGCGGCTCAAGAGACCCAGTACTTC. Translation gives CASSGGLAAQETQYF.

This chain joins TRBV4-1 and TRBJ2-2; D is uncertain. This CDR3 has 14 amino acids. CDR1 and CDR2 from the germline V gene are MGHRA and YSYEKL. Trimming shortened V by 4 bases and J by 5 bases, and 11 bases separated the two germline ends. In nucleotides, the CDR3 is TGCGCCAGCAGCCCGGCAGTGTATACCGGGGAGCTGTTTTTT. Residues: CASSPAVYTGELFF.

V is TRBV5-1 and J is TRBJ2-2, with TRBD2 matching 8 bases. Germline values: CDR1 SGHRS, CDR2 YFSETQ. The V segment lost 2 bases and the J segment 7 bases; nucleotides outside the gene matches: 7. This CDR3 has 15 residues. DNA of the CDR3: TGCGCCAGCAGCTTTGAACCGGGAGGGAACGGGGAGCTGTTTTTT. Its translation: CASSFEPGGNGELFF. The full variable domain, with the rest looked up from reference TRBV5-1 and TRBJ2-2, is KAGVTQTPRYLIKTRGQQVTLSCSPISGHRSVSWYQQTPGQGLQFLFEYFSETQRNKGNFPGRFSGRQFSNSRSEMNVSTLELGDSALYLCASSFEPGGNGELFFGEGSRLTVL.

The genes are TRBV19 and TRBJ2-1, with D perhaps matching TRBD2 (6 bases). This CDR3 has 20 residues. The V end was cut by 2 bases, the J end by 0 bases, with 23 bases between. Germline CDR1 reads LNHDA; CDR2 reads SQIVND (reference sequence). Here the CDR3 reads CASSITVFYSSGDSYNEQFF. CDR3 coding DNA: TGTGCCAGTAGTATAACGGTATTCTATAGTAGCGGAGACTCCTACAATGAGCAGTTCTTC.

The CDR3 sequence: CASSLRPLGYSGTEAFF. The CDR3 DNA is TGTGCCAGCAGCTTAAGACCTCTCGGGTACTCGGGCACTGAAGCTTTCTTT. This chain links TRBV7-3 with TRBJ1-1, with D unclear. This CDR3 contains 17 residues. CDR1 is SGHTA and CDR2 is FQGTGA in the germline V gene. V lost 1 base and J 4 bases, leaving 19 bases between the germline ends.

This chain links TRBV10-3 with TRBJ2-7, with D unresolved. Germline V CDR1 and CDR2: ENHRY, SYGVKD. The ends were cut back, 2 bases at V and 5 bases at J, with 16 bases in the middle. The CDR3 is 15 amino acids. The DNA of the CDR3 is TGTGCCATCAGTGAGGATCTATTCCCTTCCCACGAGCAGTACTTC. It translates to CAISEDLFPSHEQYF.

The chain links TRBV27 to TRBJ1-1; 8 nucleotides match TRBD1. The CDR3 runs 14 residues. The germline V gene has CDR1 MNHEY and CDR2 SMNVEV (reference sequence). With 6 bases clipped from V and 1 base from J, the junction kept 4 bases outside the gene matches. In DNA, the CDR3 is TGTGCCAGCAGAATACAGGGGGGGAACACTGAAGCTTTCTTT. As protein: CASRIQGGNTEAFF.

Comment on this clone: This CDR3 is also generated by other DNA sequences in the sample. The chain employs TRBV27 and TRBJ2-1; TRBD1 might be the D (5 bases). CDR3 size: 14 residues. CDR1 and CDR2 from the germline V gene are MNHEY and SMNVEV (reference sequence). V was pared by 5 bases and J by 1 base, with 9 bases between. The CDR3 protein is CASSPRVSYNEQFF. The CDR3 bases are TGTGCCAGCAGTCCCAGGGTATCCTACAATGAGCAGTTCTTC.